What follows are 8 T cell receptor beta chains derived from one specimen sequenced in a study of blood T cells in healthy people across ages. A second PCR of roughly 7 to 11 cycles used a sample-barcoded 5' primer and a J-beta primer mix. TCRdb re-analysed the 5' RACE reads in MiXCR, keeping a single row per CDR3 protein. The sample consists of 650,000 to 1,000,000 distinct CDR3 sequences, around 36% of them appearing once. Specimen: blood. The receptors derive from a man in his late teens or twenties in good health.

On this clonotype itself: A read error is possible here, since a much larger clone lies one base away. The V gene is TRBV12-3 or TRBV12-4, the J gene TRBJ2-3; TRBD1 aligns across 8 bases. The CDR3 sequence is 14 residues long. CDR3 residues: CASTTGGNTDTRYF. Here the CDR3 DNA reads TGTGCCAGCACAACAGGGGGGAACACAGATACGCGGTATTTT.

The sample holds a few counts of this clonotype. V and J are TRBV21-1 and TRBJ2-7; no DNA check was done on the table's D call, TRBD1. TRBV21-1 is designated a pseudogene. CDR3 size: 17 residues. The CDR3 coding sequence is TGTGCCAGCAGCAATGGTATGCCCGGTTGTTTTTCCTACGAGCAGTACTTC. Encoded protein: CASSNGMPGCFSYEQYF.

This clonotype was counted a few times. The rearrangement joins TRBV5-1 to TRBJ2-1; TRBD1 might be the D (6 bases). The DNA end lines up better with TRBJ2-7; the J call may be wrong. Germline V gene sequence: CDR1 SGHRS, CDR2 YFSETQ. This CDR3 comprises 14 residues. CDR3 region: CASSGGLSYNEQYF. The CDR3 DNA follows: TGCGCCAGCAGCGGGGGCCTCTCCTACAATGAGCAGTACTTC.

This clonotype showed up just once. The junction departs from germline at one end; a sequencing error may be responsible. The J gene is TRBJ1-2, the V gene TRBV20-1; TRBD1 is a possible D gene (6 bases). CDR1 is DFQATT and CDR2 is SNEGSKA in the germline V gene (reference sequence). The CDR3 covers 12 residues. CDR3 DNA: TGCAGGGCTAGAGAACAGGGTGGGGGCTACACCTTC. Protein sequence: CRAREQGGGYTF.

This chain uses TRBV28 with TRBJ2-5, with TRBD2 identical over 8 bases. CDR1 and CDR2 (germline): MDHEN, SYDVKM. CDR3 size: 17 residues. Trimming removed 6 bases from V and 5 bases from J; junction bases left unmatched: 17. In DNA form, the CDR3 reads TGTGCCAGCAGCACCCACGGCTTAGCGGGGATTGGGGAGACCCAGTACTTC. The encoded protein is CASSTHGLAGIGETQYF.

On this clonotype itself: One end of the junction is discordant with germline, which a read error may explain. The V and J genes are TRBV7-2 and TRBJ2-1; TRBD2 matches at 7 bases. The CDR3 runs to 16 residues. Germline V gene lookup returns CDR1 SGHTA and CDR2 FQGNSA. The CDR3 DNA reads TGTGCCAGCAGCCTAGCCTGGGGGGGCTCCTACAATGAGCAGTTCTTC. The encoded protein is CASSLAWGGSYNEQFF.

The rearrangement links TRBV4-1 to TRBJ2-1, with 9 bases identical to TRBD1. Germline-derived CDR1 and CDR2 are MGHRA and YSYEKL. V trimming: 4 bases; J trimming: 10 bases; junction bases outside the gene matches: 14. The CDR3 is made up of 16 amino acids. CDR3 bases: TGCGCCAGCAGCCGCGGACCCGGGACAGGGACCTACGAGCAGTTCTTC. Protein product: CASSRGPGTGTYEQFF.

The chain carries TRBV4-3 and TRBJ1-5; 9 nucleotides agree with TRBD1. V was pared by 4 bases and J by 5 bases, with 6 bases of the junction left unmatched. CDR1 and CDR2 (germline): LGHNA, YSLEER. CDR3 length: 15 residues. CDR3 in amino acids: CASSRDRQGDQPQHF. CDR3 nucleotides: TGCGCCAGCAGCCGAGACCGACAGGGGGATCAGCCCCAGCATTTT.